This passage covers 21 T cell receptor beta chains from one sample sequenced in a study of shared clonotypes between healthy human individuals. Repertoires were generated with immunoSEQ multiplex PCR, while TCRdb's copy carries only in-frame clones and drops some. This table has 400,000 to 550,000 clones, approximately 79% appearing once. The specimen was PBMCs. These receptors originate from a woman in her forties in good health. Some clones in this sample may be carry-over from other donors' samples.

The chain carries TRBV10-3 and TRBJ1-2; D ambiguous. The CDR3 is 12 residues long. CDR1 ENHRY and CDR2 SYGVKD come from the germline V gene. Trimming removed 6 bases from V and 4 bases from J, with 9 bases in between. In nucleotides, the CDR3 is TGTGCCATCAGAGGAGATACCTATGGCTACACCTTC. It yields the protein CAIRGDTYGYTF.

V is TRBV29-1 and J is TRBJ2-7; D possibly corresponds to TRBD1 (8 bases). Germline assignment: CDR1 SQVTM and CDR2 ANQGSEA. The CDR3 extends over 16 amino acids. V lost 0 bases and J 5 bases, leaving 20 bases between the germline ends. CDR3 in DNA: TGCAGCGTTGAAGATCAGGGGGCGGGAGCCCCCCACGAGCAGTACTTC. This gives the protein CSVEDQGAGAPHEQYF.

The chain uses TRBV7-8 and TRBJ2-7; 7 bases agree with TRBD1. The CDR3 has 15 residues. Germline CDR1 reads SGHVS; CDR2 reads FQNEAQ. J gave up 8 bases and V 6 bases, and 16 bases lay outside the gene matches. DNA for the CDR3: TGTGCCAGCAGTCCTTTGGCCGGGACAGCCCGACAGCAGTACTTC. Its protein is CASSPLAGTARQQYF.

This clone was observed once. The CDR3 sequence is CASSKGTNPYNEQFF. The CDR3 bases are TGTGCCAGCAGTAAAGGGACAAACCCCTACAATGAGCAGTTCTTC. This rearrangement joins TRBV6-1 to TRBJ2-1; D perhaps matches TRBD1 (6 bases). V was trimmed by 5 bases and J by 2 bases, leaving 13 bases between them. Germline V gene data show CDR1 as MNHNS and CDR2 as SASEGT. The CDR3 sequence is 15 residues long.

The chain carries TRBV28 and TRBJ2-7; possible D gene TRBD1, 7 bases. Looked up from germline, CDR1 is MDHEN and CDR2 is SYDVKM. The ends were cut back, 6 bases at V and 0 bases at J, with 15 bases in the middle. This CDR3 is 15 amino acids long. DNA of the CDR3: TGTGCCAGCAGAGGTCAGGGGGGCTCCTCCTACGAGCAGTACTTC. It is translated as CASRGQGGSSYEQYF. Full variable domain (remainder filled in from reference TRBV28 and TRBJ2-7): DVKVTQSSRYLVKRTGEKVFLECVQDMDHENMFWYRQDPGLGLRLIYFSYDVKMKEKGDIPEGYSVSREKKERFSLILESASTNQTSMYLCASRGQGGSSYEQYFGPGTRLTVT.

This clone was counted only a few times. V gene TRBV6-5 combines with J gene TRBJ1-2; no reliable D call. CDR1 and CDR2 (germline): MNHEY, SVGAGI. Trimming removed 6 bases at V and 1 base at J, with 12 bases between. CDR3 length equals 14 residues. The CDR3 DNA is TGTGCCAGCAGCCCCGGACGGCGTAACTATGGCTACACCTTC. Amino acids: CASSPGRRNYGYTF.

The V and J genes are TRBV9 and TRBJ2-5; 8 positions agree with TRBD2. The CDR3 spans 16 residues. With V trimmed by 4 bases and J by 1 base, 9 bases remained unmatched. Germline values: CDR1 SGDLS, CDR2 YYNGEE. CDR3 region: CASSPGAGGPQETQYF. Here the CDR3 DNA reads TGTGCCAGCAGCCCAGGGGCGGGAGGTCCCCAAGAGACCCAGTACTTC.

The J gene is TRBJ2-7, the V gene TRBV28; D uncertain. V was clipped by 2 bases and J by 4 bases, with 12 bases between them. The CDR3 length is 14 residues. CDR1 and CDR2 (germline): MDHEN, SYDVKM. The CDR3 sequence is CASSLTGERYEQYF. The CDR3 bases are TGTGCCAGCAGTTTAACTGGGGAAAGATACGAGCAGTACTTC.

The chain employs TRBV6-6 and TRBJ1-2; 8 bases map to TRBD1. The CDR3 covers 16 residues. CDR1 and CDR2 from the germline V gene are MNHNY and SVGAGI (reference sequence). V was pared by 5 bases and J by 3 bases, with 11 bases of the junction left unmatched. This chain's CDR3 is CASSRTHGQGDYGYTF. The CDR3 DNA follows: TGTGCCAGCAGTCGAACGCATGGACAGGGTGACTATGGCTACACCTTC.

In this sample, this clone turned up a few times. J is TRBJ1-1 and V is TRBV5-1; D possibly corresponds to TRBD1 (5 bases). Germline lookup yields CDR1 SGHRS and CDR2 YFSETQ. This CDR3 has 15 residues. V dropped 0 bases and J dropped 7 bases, with 16 bases sitting between them. As DNA, the CDR3 is TGCGCCAGCAGCTTGGGGTCCAGGGCAGACAGTGAAGCTTTCTTT. The encoded protein is CASSLGSRADSEAFF.

This clone was recorded once. The V gene is TRBV6-5, the J gene TRBJ1-1, with D possibly TRBD1 on 5 matching bases. The V gene's germline CDR1 is MNHEY and CDR2 SVGAGI. V lost 2 bases, J lost 1 base, and 11 bases lay in between. This CDR3 region has 15 residues. CDR3 residues: CASSYPGLQNTEAFF. The DNA of the CDR3 is TGTGCCAGCAGTTACCCGGGACTTCAGAACACTGAAGCTTTCTTT.

The chain uses TRBV27 and TRBJ2-7, with D possibly being TRBD1 (6 bases). The CDR3 loop spans 11 amino acids. Germline CDR1 MNHEY, CDR2 SMNVEV (reference sequence). Trimming removed 7 bases from V and 6 bases from J, with 10 bases in between. CDR3 region: CASTRGGEQYF. CDR3 nucleotides: TGTGCCAGCACCCGAGGGGGCGAGCAGTACTTC.

The chain carries TRBV28 and TRBJ1-2; 7 nucleotides match TRBD1. The CDR3 spans 14 residues. Trimming took 5 bases from V and 2 from J; bases not matched to a gene: 5. Germline V gene sequence: CDR1 MDHEN, CDR2 SYDVKM. CDR3 sequence: CASSPPDRNYGYTF. In DNA form, the CDR3 reads TGTGCCAGCAGTCCCCCGGACAGGAACTATGGCTACACCTTC.

V usage is TRBV13 and J usage is TRBJ2-2, with 9 nucleotides matching TRBD2. Germline-derived CDR1 and CDR2 are PRHDT and FYEKMQ (reference sequence). With 3 bases clipped from V and 3 bases from J, the junction kept 14 bases outside the gene matches. This CDR3 contains 19 residues. This CDR3 reads CASSLAGSAGGPYTGELFF. The CDR3 DNA is TGTGCCAGCAGCTTGGCAGGATCGGCGGGAGGGCCATACACCGGGGAGCTGTTTTTT.

In this sample, this clone turned up once. This clone may be a read error of a much larger clone one base away. The sample holds other DNA sequences that translate to the same CDR3. The chain is built from TRBV6-5 and TRBJ1-1; D uncertain. Looked up from germline, CDR1 is MNHEY and CDR2 is SVGAGI. There are 13 residues in the CDR3. V was pared by 2 bases and J by 1 base, with 5 bases between. Here the CDR3 reads CASSYERNTEAFF. DNA of the CDR3: TGTGCCAGCAGTTACGAGAGGAACACTGAAGCTTTCTTT.

The chain recombines TRBV5-1 with TRBJ2-2, with D perhaps TRBD2 (6 bases). The CDR3 covers 15 residues. Germline-derived CDR1 and CDR2 are SGHRS and YFSETQ. Trimming pared 3 bases from V and 2 bases from J, leaving 11 bases between. CDR3 nucleotide sequence: TGCGCCAGCAGCTACGGAGGGACTAACACCGGGGAGCTGTTTTTT. This sequence encodes CASSYGGTNTGELFF. The complete variable domain, with remaining parts taken from reference TRBV5-1 and TRBJ2-2, reads KAGVTQTPRYLIKTRGQQVTLSCSPISGHRSVSWYQQTPGQGLQFLFEYFSETQRNKGNFPGRFSGRQFSNSRSEMNVSTLELGDSALYLCASSYGGTNTGELFFGEGSRLTVL.

The rearrangement links TRBV21-1 to TRBJ2-1; the table names TRBD2, a call not compared with the DNA. TRBV21-1 corresponds to a pseudogene. The CDR3 covers 13 residues. The CDR3 spells CASSTLADNEQFF. The CDR3 DNA reads TGTGCCAGCAGCACCCTAGCGGACAATGAGCAGTTCTTC.

The chain links TRBV27 to TRBJ2-2; 8 bases agree with TRBD2. Per germline, CDR1 MNHEY and CDR2 SMNVEV (reference sequence). V shed 6 bases and J 5 bases; nucleotides not matched to a gene: 8. The CDR3 length is 15 residues. The DNA for the CDR3 is TGTGCCAGCAGGGAGGAAAGCGGGAGTACCGGGGAGCTGTTTTTT. This codes for CASREESGSTGELFF.

Points on this clone: The same CDR3 arises from other DNA sequences in this sample as well. The chain combines TRBV7-9 with TRBJ2-3; no reliable D call. This CDR3 has 13 amino acids. Germline CDR1 SEHNR, CDR2 FQNEAQ (reference sequence). V was cut by 1 base and J by 2 bases, with 4 bases left in between. CDR3 loop: CASSLGPTDTQYF. DNA of the CDR3: TGTGCCAGCAGCTTAGGACCCACAGATACGCAGTATTTT. The full variable domain, with the rest looked up from reference TRBV7-9 and TRBJ2-3, is DTGVSQNPRHKITKRGQNVTFRCDPISEHNRLYWYRQTLGQGPEFLTYFQNEAQLEKSRLLSDRFSAERPKGSFSTLEIQRTEQGDSAMYLCASSLGPTDTQYFGPGTRLTVL.

V gene TRBV23-1 combines with J gene TRBJ2-7; 9 nucleotides align to TRBD1. TRBV23-1 is assigned to the ORF class and has an uncertain function. The CDR3 has 14 residues. V shed 8 bases, J shed 2 bases, and the junction held 7 bases outside the gene matches. The CDR3 here is CASYPGQGPYEQYF. CDR3 coding DNA: TGCGCCAGCTACCCGGGACAGGGCCCCTACGAGCAGTACTTC.

As to this clone: At the DNA level, this CDR3 is encoded by other sequences in the same sample as well. The chain joins TRBV30 to TRBJ2-5; weak D call: TRBD2 (6 bases). The CDR3 length is 11 residues. Germline lookup yields CDR1 GTSNPN and CDR2 SVGIG (reference sequence). Trimming shortened V by 3 bases and J by 4 bases, and 6 bases separated the two germline ends. The DNA of the CDR3 is TGTGCCTGGAGCGGGGGAGAGACCCAGTACTTC. This encodes CAWSGGETQYF.